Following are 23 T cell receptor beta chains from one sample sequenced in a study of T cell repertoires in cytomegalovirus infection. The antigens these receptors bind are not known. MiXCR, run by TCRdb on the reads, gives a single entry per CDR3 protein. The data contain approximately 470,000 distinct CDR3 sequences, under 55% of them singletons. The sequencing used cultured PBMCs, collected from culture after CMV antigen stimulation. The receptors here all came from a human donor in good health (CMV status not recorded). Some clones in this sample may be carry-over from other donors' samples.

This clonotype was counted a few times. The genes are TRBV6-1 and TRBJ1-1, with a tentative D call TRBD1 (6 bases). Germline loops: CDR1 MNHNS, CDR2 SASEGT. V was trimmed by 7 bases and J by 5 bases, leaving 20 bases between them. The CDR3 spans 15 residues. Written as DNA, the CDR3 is TGTGCCAGCAAAGTGTGGGGGACATTTTGGACTGAAGCTTTCTTT. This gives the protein CASKVWGTFWTEAFF.

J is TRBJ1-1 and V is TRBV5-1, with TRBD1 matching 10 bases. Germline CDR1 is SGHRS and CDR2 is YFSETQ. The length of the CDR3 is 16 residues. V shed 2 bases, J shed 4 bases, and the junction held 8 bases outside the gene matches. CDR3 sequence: CASSFGGTGVSTEAFF. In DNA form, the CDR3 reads TGCGCCAGCAGCTTTGGGGGGACAGGGGTTTCCACTGAAGCTTTCTTT. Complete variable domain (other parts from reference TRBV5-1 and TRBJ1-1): KAGVTQTPRYLIKTRGQQVTLSCSPISGHRSVSWYQQTPGQGLQFLFEYFSETQRNKGNFPGRFSGRQFSNSRSEMNVSTLELGDSALYLCASSFGGTGVSTEAFFGQGTRLTVV.

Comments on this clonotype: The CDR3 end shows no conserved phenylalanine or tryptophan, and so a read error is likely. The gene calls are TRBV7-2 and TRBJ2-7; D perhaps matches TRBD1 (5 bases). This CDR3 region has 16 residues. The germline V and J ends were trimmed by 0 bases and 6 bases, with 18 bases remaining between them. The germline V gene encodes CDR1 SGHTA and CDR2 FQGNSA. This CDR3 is CASSLALTGAPREQYI. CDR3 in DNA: TGTGCCAGCAGCTTAGCCCTTACAGGTGCCCCTCGCGAGCAGTACATC.

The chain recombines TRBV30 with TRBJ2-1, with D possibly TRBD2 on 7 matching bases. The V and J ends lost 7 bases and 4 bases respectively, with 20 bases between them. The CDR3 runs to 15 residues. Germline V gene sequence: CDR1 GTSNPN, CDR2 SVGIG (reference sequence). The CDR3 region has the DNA TGTGCCTCCTCGGGGGCCGCGGGAGCTTACAATGAGCAGTTCTTC. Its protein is CASSGAAGAYNEQFF. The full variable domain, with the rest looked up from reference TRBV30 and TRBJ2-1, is SQTIHQWPATLVQPVGSPLSLECTVEGTSNPNLYWYRQAAGRGLQLLFYSVGIGQISSEVPQNLSASRPQDRQFILSSKKLLLSDSGFYLCASSGAAGAYNEQFFGPGTRLTVL.

The CDR3 coding sequence is TGTGCCAGCAGCCATACTCGGACAGGGGGCAATCAGCCCCAGCATTTT. As protein: CASSHTRTGGNQPQHF. The chain recombines TRBV6-2 or TRBV6-3 with TRBJ1-5; TRBD1 matches 9 bases. CDR1 is MNHEY and CDR2 is SVGEGT in the germline V gene. The CDR3 runs to 16 residues. V shed 6 bases and J 2 bases; nucleotides not matched to a gene: 8.

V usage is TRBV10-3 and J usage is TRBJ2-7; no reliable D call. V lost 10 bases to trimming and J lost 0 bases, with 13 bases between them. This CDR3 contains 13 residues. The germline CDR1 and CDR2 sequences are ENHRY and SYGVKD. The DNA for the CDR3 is TGTGCCACCCAGCCCGGCGGCTCCTACGAGCAGTACTTC. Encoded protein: CATQPGGSYEQYF.

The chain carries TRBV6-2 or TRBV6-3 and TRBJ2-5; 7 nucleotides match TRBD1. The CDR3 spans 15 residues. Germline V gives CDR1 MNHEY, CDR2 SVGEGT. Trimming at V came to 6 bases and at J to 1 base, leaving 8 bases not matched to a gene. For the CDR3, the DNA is TGTGCCAGCAGCCCTAGACAGGGAATCCAAGAGACCCAGTACTTC. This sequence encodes CASSPRQGIQETQYF.

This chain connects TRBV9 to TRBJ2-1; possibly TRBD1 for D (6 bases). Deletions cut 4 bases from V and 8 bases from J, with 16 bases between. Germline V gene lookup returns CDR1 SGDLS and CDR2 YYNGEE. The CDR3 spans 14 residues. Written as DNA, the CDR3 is TGTGCCAGCAGCCTGCAGGGGCTCTGGGATGAGCAGTTCTTC. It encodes CASSLQGLWDEQFF.

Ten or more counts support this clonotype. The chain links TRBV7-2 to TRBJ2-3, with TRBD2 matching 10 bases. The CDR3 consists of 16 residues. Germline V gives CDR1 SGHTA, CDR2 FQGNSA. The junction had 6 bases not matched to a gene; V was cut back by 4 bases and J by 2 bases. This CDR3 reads CASSYSGGWVTDTQYF. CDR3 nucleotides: TGTGCCAGCAGCTATAGCGGGGGGTGGGTCACAGATACGCAGTATTTT.

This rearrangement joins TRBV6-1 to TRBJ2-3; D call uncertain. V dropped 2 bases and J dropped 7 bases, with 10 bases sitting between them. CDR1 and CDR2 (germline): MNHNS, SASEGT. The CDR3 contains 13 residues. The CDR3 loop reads CASSEWGSYTQYF. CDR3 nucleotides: TGTGCCAGCAGTGAATGGGGATCTTATACGCAGTATTTT.

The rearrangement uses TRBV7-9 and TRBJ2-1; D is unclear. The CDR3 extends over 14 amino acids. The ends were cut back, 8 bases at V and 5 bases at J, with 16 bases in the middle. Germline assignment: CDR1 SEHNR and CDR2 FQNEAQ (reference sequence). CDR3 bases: TGTGCCAGCTTGGAGCTGGGGATACACAATGAGCAGTTCTTC. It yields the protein CASLELGIHNEQFF.

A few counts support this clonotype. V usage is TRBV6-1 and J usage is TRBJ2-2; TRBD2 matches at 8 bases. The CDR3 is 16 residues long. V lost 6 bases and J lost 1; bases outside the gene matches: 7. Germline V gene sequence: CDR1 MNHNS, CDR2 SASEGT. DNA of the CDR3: TGTGCCAGCAGATCTCTTAGCGGGATGAACACCGGGGAGCTGTTTTTT. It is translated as CASRSLSGMNTGELFF.

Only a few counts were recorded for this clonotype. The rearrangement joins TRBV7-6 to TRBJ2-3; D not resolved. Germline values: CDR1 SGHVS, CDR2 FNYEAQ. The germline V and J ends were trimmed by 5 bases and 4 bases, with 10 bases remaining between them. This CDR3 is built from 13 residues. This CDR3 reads CASSGDSSDTQYF. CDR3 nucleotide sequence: TGTGCCAGCAGCGGAGACTCCTCAGATACGCAGTATTTT.

The CDR3 coding sequence is TGTGCCAGCAGCGGGGCGGCACGAGAGACCCAGTACTTC. Its protein product is CASSGAARETQYF. The rearrangement uses TRBV7-6 and TRBJ2-5; possibly TRBD1 for D (5 bases). Germline V gene sequence: CDR1 SGHVS, CDR2 FNYEAQ. The CDR3 contains 13 residues. Trimming cost V 5 bases and J 4 bases, with 11 bases left between them.

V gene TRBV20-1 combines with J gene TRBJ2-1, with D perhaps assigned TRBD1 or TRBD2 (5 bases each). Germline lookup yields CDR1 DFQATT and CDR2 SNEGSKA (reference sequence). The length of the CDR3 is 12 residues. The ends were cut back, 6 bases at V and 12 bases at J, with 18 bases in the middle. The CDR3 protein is CSAGTPGEPQFF. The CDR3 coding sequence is TGCAGTGCCGGGACCCCTGGGGAGCCGCAGTTCTTC.

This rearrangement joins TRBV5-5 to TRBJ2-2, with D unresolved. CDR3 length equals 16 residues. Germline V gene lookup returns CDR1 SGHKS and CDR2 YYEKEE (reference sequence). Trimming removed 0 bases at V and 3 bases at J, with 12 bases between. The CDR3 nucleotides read TGTGCCAGCAGCTTGGTATTAGACATACACACCGGGGAGCTGTTTTTT. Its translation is CASSLVLDIHTGELFF.

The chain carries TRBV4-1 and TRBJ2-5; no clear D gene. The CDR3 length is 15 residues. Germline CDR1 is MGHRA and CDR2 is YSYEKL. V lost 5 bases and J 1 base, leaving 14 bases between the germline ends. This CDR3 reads CASSDRRQSQETQYF. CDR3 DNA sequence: TGCGCCAGCAGCGACCGGAGACAATCCCAAGAGACCCAGTACTTC.

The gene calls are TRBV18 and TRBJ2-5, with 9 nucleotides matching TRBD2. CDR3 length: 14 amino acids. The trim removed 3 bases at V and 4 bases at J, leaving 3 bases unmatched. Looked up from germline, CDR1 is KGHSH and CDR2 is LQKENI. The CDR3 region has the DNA TGTGCCAGCTCACCGGAGACTAGCGGAGAGACCCAGTACTTC. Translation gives CASSPETSGETQYF.

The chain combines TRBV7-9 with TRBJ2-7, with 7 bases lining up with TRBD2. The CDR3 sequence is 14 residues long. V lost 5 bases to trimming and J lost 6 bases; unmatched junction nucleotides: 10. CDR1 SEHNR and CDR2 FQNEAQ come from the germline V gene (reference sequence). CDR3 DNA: TGTGCCAGCAGCCCGGCTAGCGGCCCCCTCGAGCAGTACTTC. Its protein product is CASSPASGPLEQYF. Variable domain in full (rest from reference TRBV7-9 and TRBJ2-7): DTGVSQNPRHKITKRGQNVTFRCDPISEHNRLYWYRQTLGQGPEFLTYFQNEAQLEKSRLLSDRFSAERPKGSFSTLEIQRTEQGDSAMYLCASSPASGPLEQYFGPGTRLTVT.

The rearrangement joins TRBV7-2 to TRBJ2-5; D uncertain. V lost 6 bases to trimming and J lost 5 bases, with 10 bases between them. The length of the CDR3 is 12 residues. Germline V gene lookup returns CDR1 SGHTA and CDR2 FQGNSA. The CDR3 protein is CASRLYGETQYF. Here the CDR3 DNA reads TGTGCCAGCAGATTATACGGGGAGACCCAGTACTTC.

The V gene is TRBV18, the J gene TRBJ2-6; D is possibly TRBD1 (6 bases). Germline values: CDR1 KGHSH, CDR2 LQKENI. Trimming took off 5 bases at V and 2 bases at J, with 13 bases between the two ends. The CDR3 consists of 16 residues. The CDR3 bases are TGTGCCAGCTCAGAACAGGGACCACCTGGGGCCAACGTCCTGACTTTC. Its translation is CASSEQGPPGANVLTF.

The CDR3 spells CSAGGPLAVYSTDTQYF. The CDR3 region has the DNA TGCAGTGCTGGCGGTCCCCTAGCGGTTTATAGCACAGATACGCAGTATTTT. The chain joins TRBV20-1 to TRBJ2-3; 7 positions agree with TRBD2. The germline CDR1 and CDR2 sequences are DFQATT and SNEGSKA (reference sequence). The CDR3 has 17 residues. V lost 5 bases to trimming and J lost 0 bases; unmatched junction nucleotides: 14.

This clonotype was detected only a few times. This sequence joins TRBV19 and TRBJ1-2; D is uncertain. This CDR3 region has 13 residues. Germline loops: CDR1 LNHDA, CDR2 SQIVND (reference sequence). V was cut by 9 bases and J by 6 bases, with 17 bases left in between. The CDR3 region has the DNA TGTGCCAGCGTGGACGCGAGGAATGATGGCTACACCTTC. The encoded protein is CASVDARNDGYTF.